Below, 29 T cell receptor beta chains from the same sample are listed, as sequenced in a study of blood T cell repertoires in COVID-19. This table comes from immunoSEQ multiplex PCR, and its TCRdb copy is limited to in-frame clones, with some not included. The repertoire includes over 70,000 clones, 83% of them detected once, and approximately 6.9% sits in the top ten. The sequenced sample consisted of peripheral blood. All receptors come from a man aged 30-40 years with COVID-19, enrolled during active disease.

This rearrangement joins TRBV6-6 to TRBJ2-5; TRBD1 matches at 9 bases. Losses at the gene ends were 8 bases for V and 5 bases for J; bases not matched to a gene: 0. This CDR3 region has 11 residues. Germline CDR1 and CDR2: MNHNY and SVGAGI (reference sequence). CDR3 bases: TGTGCCAGCGGGACAGGGGAGACCCAGTACTTC. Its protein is CASGTGETQYF.

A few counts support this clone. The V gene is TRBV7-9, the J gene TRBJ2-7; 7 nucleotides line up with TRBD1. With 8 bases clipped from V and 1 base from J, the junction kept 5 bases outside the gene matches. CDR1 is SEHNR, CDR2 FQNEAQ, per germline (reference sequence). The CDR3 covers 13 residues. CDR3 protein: CASGLQGSYEQYF. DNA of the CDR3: TGTGCCAGCGGTCTACAGGGGTCCTACGAGCAGTACTTC.

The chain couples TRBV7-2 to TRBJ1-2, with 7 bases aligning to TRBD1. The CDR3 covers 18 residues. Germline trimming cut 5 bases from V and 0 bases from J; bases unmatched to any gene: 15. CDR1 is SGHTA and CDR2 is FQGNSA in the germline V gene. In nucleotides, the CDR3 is TGTGCCAGCAGCCCATTTATGGCGGGACAGATAACTAACTATGGCTACACCTTC. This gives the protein CASSPFMAGQITNYGYTF.

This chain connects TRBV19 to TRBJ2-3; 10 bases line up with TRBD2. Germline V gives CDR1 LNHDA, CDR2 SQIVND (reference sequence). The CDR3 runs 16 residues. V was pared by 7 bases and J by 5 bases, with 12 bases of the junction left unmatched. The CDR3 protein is CASKVSGLAGVDTQYF. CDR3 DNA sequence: TGTGCCAGTAAGGTCTCGGGGCTAGCGGGAGTAGATACGCAGTATTTT.

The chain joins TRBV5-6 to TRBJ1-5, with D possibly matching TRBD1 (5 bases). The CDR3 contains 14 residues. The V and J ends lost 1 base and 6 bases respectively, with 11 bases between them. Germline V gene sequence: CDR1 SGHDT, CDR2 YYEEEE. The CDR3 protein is CASSLSGVGQPQHF. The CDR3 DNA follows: TGTGCCAGCAGCTTGTCGGGGGTGGGTCAGCCCCAGCATTTT.

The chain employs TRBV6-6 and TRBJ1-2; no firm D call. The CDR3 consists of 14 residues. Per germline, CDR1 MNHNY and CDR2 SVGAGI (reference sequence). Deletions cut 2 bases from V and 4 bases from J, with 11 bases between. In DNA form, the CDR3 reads TGTGCCAGCAGTTACGTGACGGGATTCTATGGCTACACCTTC. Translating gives CASSYVTGFYGYTF.

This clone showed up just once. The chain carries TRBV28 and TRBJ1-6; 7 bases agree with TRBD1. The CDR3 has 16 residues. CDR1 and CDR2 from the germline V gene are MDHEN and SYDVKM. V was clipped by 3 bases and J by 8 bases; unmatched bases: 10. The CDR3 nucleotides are TGTGCCAGCAGTTTGCCGACAGGGATGGGACATTCACCCCTCCACTTT. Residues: CASSLPTGMGHSPLHF.

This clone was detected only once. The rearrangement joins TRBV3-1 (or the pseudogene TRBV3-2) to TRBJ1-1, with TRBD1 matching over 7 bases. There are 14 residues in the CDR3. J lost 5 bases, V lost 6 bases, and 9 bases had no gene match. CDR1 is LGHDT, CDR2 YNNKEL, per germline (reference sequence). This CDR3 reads CASRMGQRRTEAFF. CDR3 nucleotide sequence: TGTGCCAGCAGAATGGGACAGAGAAGGACTGAAGCTTTCTTT.

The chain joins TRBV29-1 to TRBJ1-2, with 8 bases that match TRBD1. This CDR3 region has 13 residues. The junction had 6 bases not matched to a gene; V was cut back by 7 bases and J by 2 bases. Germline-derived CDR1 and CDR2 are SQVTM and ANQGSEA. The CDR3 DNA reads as TGCAGCGCTGGGACAGGCCCGAACTATGGCTACACCTTC. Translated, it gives CSAGTGPNYGYTF.

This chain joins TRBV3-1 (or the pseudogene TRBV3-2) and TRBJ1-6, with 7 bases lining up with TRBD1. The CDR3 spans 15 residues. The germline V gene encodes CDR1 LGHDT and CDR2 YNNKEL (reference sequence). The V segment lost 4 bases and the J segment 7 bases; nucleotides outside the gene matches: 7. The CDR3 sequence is CASSRWDSQNSPLHF. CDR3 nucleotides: TGTGCCAGCAGCCGTTGGGACAGCCAGAATTCACCCCTCCACTTT.

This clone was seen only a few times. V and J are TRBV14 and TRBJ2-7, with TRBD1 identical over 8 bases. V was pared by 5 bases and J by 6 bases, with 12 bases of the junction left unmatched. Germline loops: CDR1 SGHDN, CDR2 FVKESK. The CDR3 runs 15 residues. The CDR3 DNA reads TGTGCCAGCAGCACCCACAGGGGGTCCTTAGGCGAGCAGTACTTC. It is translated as CASSTHRGSLGEQYF. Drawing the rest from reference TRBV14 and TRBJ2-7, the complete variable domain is EAGVTQFPSHSVIEKGQTVTLRCDPISGHDNLYWYRRVMGKEIKFLLHFVKESKQDESGMPNNRFLAERTGGTYSTLKVQPAELEDSGVYFCASSTHRGSLGEQYFGPGTRLTVT.

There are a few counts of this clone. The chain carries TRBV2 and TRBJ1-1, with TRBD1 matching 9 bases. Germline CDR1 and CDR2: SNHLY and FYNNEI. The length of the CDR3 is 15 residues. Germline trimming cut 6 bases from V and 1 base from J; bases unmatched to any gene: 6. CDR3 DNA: TGTGCCAGCAGGTCTGGACAGGGGAAGAACACTGAAGCTTTCTTT. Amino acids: CASRSGQGKNTEAFF.

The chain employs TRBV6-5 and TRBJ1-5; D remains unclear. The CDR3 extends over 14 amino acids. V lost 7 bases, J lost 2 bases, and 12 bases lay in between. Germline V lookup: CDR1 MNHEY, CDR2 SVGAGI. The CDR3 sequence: CASKATQGNQPQHF. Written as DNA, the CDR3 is TGTGCCAGCAAAGCTACGCAGGGCAATCAGCCCCAGCATTTT.

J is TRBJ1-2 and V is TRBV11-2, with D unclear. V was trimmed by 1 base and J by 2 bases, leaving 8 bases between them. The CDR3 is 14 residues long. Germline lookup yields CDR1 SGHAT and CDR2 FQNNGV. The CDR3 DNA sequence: TGTGCCAGCAGCTTAGGAGGAGAGAACTATGGCTACACCTTC. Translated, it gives CASSLGGENYGYTF.

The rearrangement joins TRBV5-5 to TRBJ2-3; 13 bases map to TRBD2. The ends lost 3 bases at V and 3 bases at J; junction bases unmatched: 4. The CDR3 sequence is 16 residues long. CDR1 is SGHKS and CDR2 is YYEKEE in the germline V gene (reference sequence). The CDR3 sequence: CASSSGLAGATDTQYF. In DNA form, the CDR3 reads TGTGCCAGCAGCTCCGGACTAGCGGGAGCGACAGATACGCAGTATTTT.

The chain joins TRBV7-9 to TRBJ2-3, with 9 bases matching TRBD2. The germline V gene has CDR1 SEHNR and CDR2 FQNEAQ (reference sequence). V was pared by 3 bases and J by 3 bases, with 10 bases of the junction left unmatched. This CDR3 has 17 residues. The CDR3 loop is CASSFPKLAGLTDTQYF. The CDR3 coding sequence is TGTGCCAGCAGCTTCCCTAAGCTAGCGGGACTAACAGATACGCAGTATTTT.

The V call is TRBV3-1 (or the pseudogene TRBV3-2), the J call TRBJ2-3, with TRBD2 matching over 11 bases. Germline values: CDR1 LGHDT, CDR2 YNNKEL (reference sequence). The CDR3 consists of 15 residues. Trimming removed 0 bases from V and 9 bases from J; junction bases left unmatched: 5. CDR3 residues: CASSQDILAGVTQYF. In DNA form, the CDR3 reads TGTGCCAGCAGCCAAGATATACTAGCGGGAGTAACGCAGTATTTT.

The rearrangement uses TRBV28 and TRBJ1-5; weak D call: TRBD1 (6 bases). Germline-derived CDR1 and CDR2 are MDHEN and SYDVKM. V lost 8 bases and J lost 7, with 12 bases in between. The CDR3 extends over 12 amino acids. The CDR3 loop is CASVRGQQPQHF. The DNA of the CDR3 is TGTGCCAGCGTGCGGGGGCAGCAGCCCCAGCATTTT. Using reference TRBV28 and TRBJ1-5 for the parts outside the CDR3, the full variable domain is DVKVTQSSRYLVKRTGEKVFLECVQDMDHENMFWYRQDPGLGLRLIYFSYDVKMKEKGDIPEGYSVSREKKERFSLILESASTNQTSMYLCASVRGQQPQHFGDGTRLSIL.

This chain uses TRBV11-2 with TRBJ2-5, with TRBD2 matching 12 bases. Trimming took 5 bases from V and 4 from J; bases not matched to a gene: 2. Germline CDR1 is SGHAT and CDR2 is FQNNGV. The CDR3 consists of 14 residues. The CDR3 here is CASSPGLAGETQYF. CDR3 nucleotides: TGTGCCAGCAGCCCGGGACTAGCGGGAGAGACCCAGTACTTC.

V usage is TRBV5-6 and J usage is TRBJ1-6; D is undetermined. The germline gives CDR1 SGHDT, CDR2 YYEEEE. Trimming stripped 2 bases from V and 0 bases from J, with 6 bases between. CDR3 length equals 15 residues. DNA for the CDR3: TGTGCCAGCAGCTTAGCGAGCTCCTATAATTCACCCCTCCACTTT. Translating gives CASSLASSYNSPLHF.

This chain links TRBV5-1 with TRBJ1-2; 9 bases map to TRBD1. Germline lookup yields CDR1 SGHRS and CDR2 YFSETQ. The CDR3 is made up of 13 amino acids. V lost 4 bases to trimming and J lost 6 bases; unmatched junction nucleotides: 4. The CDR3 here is CASSRDRGNGYTF. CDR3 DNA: TGCGCCAGCAGCCGCGACAGGGGGAATGGCTACACCTTC. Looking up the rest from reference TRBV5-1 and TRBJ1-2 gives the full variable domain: KAGVTQTPRYLIKTRGQQVTLSCSPISGHRSVSWYQQTPGQGLQFLFEYFSETQRNKGNFPGRFSGRQFSNSRSEMNVSTLELGDSALYLCASSRDRGNGYTFGSGTRLTVV.

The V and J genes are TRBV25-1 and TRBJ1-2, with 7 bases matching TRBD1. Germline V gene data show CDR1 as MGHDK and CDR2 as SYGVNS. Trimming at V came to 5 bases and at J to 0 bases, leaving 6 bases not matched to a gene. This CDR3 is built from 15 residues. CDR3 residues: CASSRQGETNYGYTF. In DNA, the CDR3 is TGTGCCAGCAGTCGGCAGGGGGAGACTAACTATGGCTACACCTTC.

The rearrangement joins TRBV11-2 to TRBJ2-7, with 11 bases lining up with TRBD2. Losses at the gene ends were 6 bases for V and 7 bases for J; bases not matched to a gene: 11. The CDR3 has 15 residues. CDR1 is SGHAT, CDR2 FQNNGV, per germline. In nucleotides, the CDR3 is TGTGCCAGCAGATACCAACTAGCGGGAGCAAGTGAGCAGTACTTC. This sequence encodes CASRYQLAGASEQYF.

The CDR3 nucleotides are TGTGCCAGCAATCCTACCGGGACTAGCGGGAGAAATGAGCAGTTCTTC. It translates to CASNPTGTSGRNEQFF. This chain uses TRBV6-6 with TRBJ2-1, with 14 bases matching TRBD2. CDR1 MNHNY and CDR2 SVGAGI come from the germline V gene (reference sequence). With V trimmed by 7 bases and J by 7 bases, 9 bases remained unmatched. This CDR3 has 16 amino acids.

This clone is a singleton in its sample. The CDR3 reads CASSPGGHGELFF. The CDR3 DNA reads TGCGCCAGCTCCCCGGGGGGGCACGGGGAGCTGTTTTTT. This chain connects TRBV10-1 to TRBJ2-2; 8 nucleotides align to TRBD2. Per the germline V gene, CDR1 is WNHNN and CDR2 is SYGVQD (reference sequence). J was trimmed by 7 bases and V by 8 bases; bases with no gene match: 6. The CDR3 covers 13 residues.

The CDR3: CASTRRDTGYEQYF. The CDR3 bases are TGTGCCAGCACAAGAAGGGACACGGGGTACGAGCAGTACTTC. This chain uses TRBV7-8 with TRBJ2-7; a weak D match, TRBD1 (6 bases). Germline V lookup: CDR1 SGHVS, CDR2 FQNEAQ. V was pared by 7 bases and J by 4 bases, with 17 bases between. The CDR3 loop spans 14 amino acids.

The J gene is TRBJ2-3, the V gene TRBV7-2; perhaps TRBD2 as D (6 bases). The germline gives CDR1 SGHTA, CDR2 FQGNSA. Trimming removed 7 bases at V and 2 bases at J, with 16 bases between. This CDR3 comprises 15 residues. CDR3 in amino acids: CASISGTFATDTQYF. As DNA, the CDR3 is TGTGCCAGCATCTCCGGGACTTTTGCCACAGATACGCAGTATTTT. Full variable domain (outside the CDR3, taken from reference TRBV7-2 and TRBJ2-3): GAGVSQSPSNKVTEKGKDVELRCDPISGHTALYWYRQSLGQGLEFLIYFQGNSAPDKSGLPSDRFSAERTGGSVSTLTIQRTQQEDSAVYLCASISGTFATDTQYFGPGTRLTVL.

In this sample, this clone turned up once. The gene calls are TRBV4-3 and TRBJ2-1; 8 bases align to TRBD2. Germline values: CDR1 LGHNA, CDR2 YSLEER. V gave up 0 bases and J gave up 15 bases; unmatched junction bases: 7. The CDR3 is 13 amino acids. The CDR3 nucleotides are TGCGCCAGCAGCCAAGAGGCGGGAGGTACGAGGTTCTTC. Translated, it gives CASSQEAGGTRFF.

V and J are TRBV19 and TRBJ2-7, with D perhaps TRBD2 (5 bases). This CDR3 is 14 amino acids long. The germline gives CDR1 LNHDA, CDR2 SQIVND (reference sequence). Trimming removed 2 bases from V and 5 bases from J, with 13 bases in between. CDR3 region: CASSIRGKGDEQYF. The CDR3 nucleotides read TGTGCCAGTAGTATACGAGGGAAGGGCGACGAGCAGTACTTC.